This T cell receptor (beta chain) came from a study of T cell responses to AZD1222 COVID-19 vaccine. The CDR3 runs to 16 residues. Trimming cost V 2 bases and J 9 bases; bases outside gene matches: 11. Per the germline V gene, CDR1 is SGHNT and CDR2 is YENEEA. Investigators merged groups given second doses at roughly 4 or roughly 12 weeks. The table came from immunoSEQ multiplex PCR; TCRdb's copy has only in-frame clones and leaves some out. The repertoire has fewer than 110,000 clones, about 90% of them found once; the top ten carry about 8.1%. This clone was seen once. J is TRBJ2-1 and V is TRBV11-3, with 9 positions matching TRBD2. Material: peripheral blood, obtained 28 days after the second AZD1222 dose. The receptor's source is an adult who received the AZD1222 COVID-19 vaccine. This CDR3 reads CASSLSLAGGPSEQFF. The CDR3 DNA is TGTGCCAGCAGCTTATCCTTGGCGGGAGGGCCGAGTGAGCAGTTCTTC.